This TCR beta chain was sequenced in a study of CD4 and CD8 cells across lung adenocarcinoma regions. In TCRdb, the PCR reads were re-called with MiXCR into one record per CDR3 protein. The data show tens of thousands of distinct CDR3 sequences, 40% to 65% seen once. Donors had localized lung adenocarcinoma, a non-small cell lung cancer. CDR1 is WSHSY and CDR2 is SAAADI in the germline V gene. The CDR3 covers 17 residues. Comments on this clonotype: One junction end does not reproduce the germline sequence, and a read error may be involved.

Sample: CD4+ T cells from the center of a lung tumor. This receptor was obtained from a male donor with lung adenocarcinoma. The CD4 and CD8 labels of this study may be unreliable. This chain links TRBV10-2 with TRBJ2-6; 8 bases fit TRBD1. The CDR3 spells CASSEGRGRSGANVLYF. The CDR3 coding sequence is TGCGCCAGCAGTGAGGGCAGGGGGCGGTCTGGGGCCAACGTGCTGTATTTC.